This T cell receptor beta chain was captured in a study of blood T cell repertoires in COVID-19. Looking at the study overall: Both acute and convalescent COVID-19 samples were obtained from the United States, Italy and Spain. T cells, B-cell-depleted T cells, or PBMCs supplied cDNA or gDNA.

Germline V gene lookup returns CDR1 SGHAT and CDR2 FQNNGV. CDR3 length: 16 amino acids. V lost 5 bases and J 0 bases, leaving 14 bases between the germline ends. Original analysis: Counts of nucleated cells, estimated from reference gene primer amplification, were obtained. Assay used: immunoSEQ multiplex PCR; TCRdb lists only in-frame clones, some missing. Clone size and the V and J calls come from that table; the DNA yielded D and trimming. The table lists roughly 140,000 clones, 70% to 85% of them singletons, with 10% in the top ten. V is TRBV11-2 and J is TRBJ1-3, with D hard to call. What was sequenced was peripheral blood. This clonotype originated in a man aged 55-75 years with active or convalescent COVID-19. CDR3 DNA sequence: TGTGCCAGCAGCCCGACTGACCCAGTCTCTGGAAACACCATATATTTT. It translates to CASSPTDPVSGNTIYF.